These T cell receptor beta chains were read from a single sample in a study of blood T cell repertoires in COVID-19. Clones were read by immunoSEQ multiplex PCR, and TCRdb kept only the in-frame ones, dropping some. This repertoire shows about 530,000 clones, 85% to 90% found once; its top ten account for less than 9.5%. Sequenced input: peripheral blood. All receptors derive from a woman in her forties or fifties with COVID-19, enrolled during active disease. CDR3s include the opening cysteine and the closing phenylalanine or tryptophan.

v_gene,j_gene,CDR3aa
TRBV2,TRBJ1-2,CASSERVRGHGYTF
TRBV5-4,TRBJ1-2,CASSLARQGPRGYTF
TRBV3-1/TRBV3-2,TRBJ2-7,CASSGKGPYEQYF
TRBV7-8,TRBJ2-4,CASSLGGAKNIQYF
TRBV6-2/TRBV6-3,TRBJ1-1,CASSQTGVGTEAFF
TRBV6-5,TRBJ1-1,CASNLNGVPNTEAFF
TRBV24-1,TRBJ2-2,CATSDSALGGADSNTGELFF
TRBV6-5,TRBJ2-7,CASRMGQGASYEQYF
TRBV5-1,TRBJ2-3,CASEAQGTDTQYF
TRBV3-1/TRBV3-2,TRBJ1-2,CASSRHSTGEGYTF
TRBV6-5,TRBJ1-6,CASSYRERDSPLHF
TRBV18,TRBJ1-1,CASSLGQATNTEAFF
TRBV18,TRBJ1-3,CASSPFGQAGNTIYF
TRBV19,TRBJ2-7,CASSIQGRSYEQYF
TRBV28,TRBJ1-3,CASSLGRYSGNTIYF
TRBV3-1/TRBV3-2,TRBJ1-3,CASSRDYRGISGNTIYF
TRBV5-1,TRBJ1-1,CASSLGPEQGYTEAFF
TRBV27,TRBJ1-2,CASSPQGIYGYTF
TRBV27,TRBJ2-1,CASSLGVGAPRGSYNEQFF
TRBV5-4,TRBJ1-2,CASSLGGDSPGYTF
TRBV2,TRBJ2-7,CASSAGTGAYEQYF
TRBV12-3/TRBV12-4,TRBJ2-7,CASSFGQVNEQYF
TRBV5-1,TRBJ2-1,CASSLVVGQGAWGTHNEQFF
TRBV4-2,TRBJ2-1,CASSQVGRGHPWNEQFF
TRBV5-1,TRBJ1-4,CASRTGDLVEKLFF
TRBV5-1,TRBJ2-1,CASSIQVGNEQFF
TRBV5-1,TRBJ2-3,CASSSGLAGAQSTDTQYF
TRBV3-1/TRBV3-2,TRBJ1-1,CASRGQGQGTEAFF
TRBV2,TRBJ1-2,CASSPSSIANYGYTF
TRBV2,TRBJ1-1,CASRVDLFANTEAFF
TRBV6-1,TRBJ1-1,CASSEEGRTEAFF
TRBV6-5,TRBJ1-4,CASTGGGEKLFF
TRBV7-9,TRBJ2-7,CASSPHGSYEQYF
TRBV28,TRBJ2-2,CASNSVEERWTGELFF
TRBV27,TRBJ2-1,CASSLRAGAQFF
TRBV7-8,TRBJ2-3,CASSPTNTQYF
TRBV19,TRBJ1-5,CASSMGGLYSNQPQHF
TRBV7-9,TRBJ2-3,CASSLRGLAEDTQYF
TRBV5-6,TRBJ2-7,CASSGKGQDISYEQYF
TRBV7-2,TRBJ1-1,CASSPRTGGIPEAFF